The 30 T cell receptor beta chains reported below all come from one sample, sequenced in a study of control samples from healthy donors and cancer patients (dated by TCRdb to about 2020). The library came from the immunoSEQ multiplex PCR assay. TCRdb took this table from immuneACCESS and kept in-frame rearrangements with V and J called. Such tables lack part of the clones; where checked against another copy, unresolved V genes explain under half of the gap, and the rest is unexplained. This sample gives roughly 120,000 clones in total; 90% to 95% of them show up just once. The top ten clones comprise 1.5% to 2% of the sample. The sequencing input was PBMCs. The receptors stem from a man aged 45-65 years with head and neck cancer.

The gene calls are TRBV7-9 and TRBJ2-3; TRBD1 agrees at 9 bases. The CDR3 has 16 amino acids. With V trimmed by 5 bases and J by 3 bases, 9 bases remained unmatched. Germline CDR1 SEHNR, CDR2 FQNEAQ (reference sequence). For the CDR3, the DNA is TGTGCCAGCAGCCGCGGGGACAGGGTGGAAACAGATACGCAGTATTTT. Encoded protein: CASSRGDRVETDTQYF. Full variable domain (rest looked up from reference TRBV7-9 and TRBJ2-3): DTGVSQNPRHKITKRGQNVTFRCDPISEHNRLYWYRQTLGQGPEFLTYFQNEAQLEKSRLLSDRFSAERPKGSFSTLEIQRTEQGDSAMYLCASSRGDRVETDTQYFGPGTRLTVL.

The chain recombines TRBV7-3 with TRBJ1-5; D might be TRBD1 (6 bases). The germline V gene has CDR1 SGHTA and CDR2 FQGTGA. Between the trimmed V and J ends, which lost 0 bases and 2 bases, there was a span of 8 bases. The CDR3 is 15 residues long. The CDR3, as DNA: TGTGCCAGCAGCTTAACCGGGGGCGGCAATCAGCCCCAGCATTTT. This encodes CASSLTGGGNQPQHF. The entire variable domain, with the rest obtained from reference TRBV7-3 and TRBJ1-5, is as follows: GAGVSQTPSNKVTEKGKYVELRCDPISGHTALYWYRQSLGQGPEFLIYFQGTGAADDSGLPNDRFFAVRPEGSVSTLKIQRTERGDSAVYLCASSLTGGGNQPQHFGDGTRLSIL.

The chain uses TRBV21-1 and TRBJ1-3. TRBV21-1 is listed as a pseudogene. The CDR3 contains 13 residues. DNA of the CDR3: TGTGCCGCCCCCAAGGGAAGTGGAAACACCATATATTTT. Amino acid sequence: CAAPKGSGNTIYF.

The chain joins TRBV6-5 to TRBJ1-2, with D possibly TRBD1 on 5 matching bases. Germline V gene sequence: CDR1 MNHEY, CDR2 SVGAGI. The CDR3 covers 14 residues. V was trimmed by 6 bases and J by 2 bases, leaving 13 bases between them. As DNA, the CDR3 is TGTGCCAGCAGCGCCTTCGGGGGAAACTATGGCTACACCTTC. Amino acid sequence: CASSAFGGNYGYTF.

The chain carries TRBV10-3 and TRBJ1-2; possible D gene TRBD1, 6 bases. CDR3 length: 12 residues. The V and J ends lost 9 bases and 4 bases respectively, with 12 bases between them. Germline V lookup: CDR1 ENHRY, CDR2 SYGVKD. The CDR3, as DNA: TGTGCCATACCGGACAGAAGCTATGGCTACACCTTC. Translating it yields CAIPDRSYGYTF.

The chain joins TRBV30 to TRBJ2-2, with a weak D call TRBD1 (6 bases). Per the germline V gene, CDR1 is GTSNPN and CDR2 is SVGIG (reference sequence). Deletions cut 3 bases from V and 1 base from J, with 15 bases between. The CDR3 sequence is 16 residues long. CDR3 in amino acids: CAWRDKGVLNTGELFF. The CDR3, as DNA: TGTGCCTGGAGGGACAAGGGGGTTTTGAACACCGGGGAGCTGTTTTTT.

V usage is TRBV6-6 and J usage is TRBJ1-6, with 8 bases matching TRBD1. V trimming: 5 bases; J trimming: 9 bases; junction bases outside the gene matches: 12. Germline V gene sequence: CDR1 MNHNY, CDR2 SVGAGI (reference sequence). This CDR3 region has 16 residues. This CDR3 reads CASSRHSGQDFSPLHF. DNA for the CDR3: TGTGCCAGCAGTCGACACTCGGGACAGGATTTTTCACCCCTCCACTTT.

This clone has just one count. V usage is TRBV7-2 and J usage is TRBJ2-7, with D possibly TRBD2 on 6 matching bases. The CDR3 sequence is 15 residues long. Looked up from germline, CDR1 is SGHTA and CDR2 is FQGNSA. V lost 4 bases to trimming and J lost 1 base, with 14 bases between them. CDR3 coding DNA: TGTGCCAGCAGCTCGGGACTCAGTCGTTCCTACGAGCAGTACTTC. As protein: CASSSGLSRSYEQYF. Looking up the rest from reference TRBV7-2 and TRBJ2-7 gives the full variable domain: GAGVSQSPSNKVTEKGKDVELRCDPISGHTALYWYRQSLGQGLEFLIYFQGNSAPDKSGLPSDRFSAERTGGSVSTLTIQRTQQEDSAVYLCASSSGLSRSYEQYFGPGTRLTVT.

V and J are TRBV5-4 and TRBJ1-3; maybe TRBD1 (5 bases). Looked up from germline, CDR1 is SGHNT and CDR2 is YYREEE (reference sequence). With 0 bases removed from V and 1 base from J, the gap between germline ends came to 11 bases. The CDR3 has 16 residues. The chain's CDR3 is CASSLAPGGSGNTIYF. The CDR3 nucleotides are TGTGCCAGCAGCTTGGCCCCGGGGGGGTCTGGAAACACCATATATTTT.

The chain employs TRBV30 and TRBJ2-7; TRBD2 might be the D (6 bases). Per the germline V gene, CDR1 is GTSNPN and CDR2 is SVGIG (reference sequence). V shed 1 base and J shed 0 bases, with 13 bases lying between them. CDR3 length equals 15 residues. The CDR3 DNA reads as TGTGCCTGGAGTGAGCTATGGCGGGGCTCCTACGAGCAGTACTTC. Its protein product is CAWSELWRGSYEQYF.

The chain links TRBV7-2 to TRBJ1-2, with a weak D call TRBD1 (5 bases). The germline V and J ends were trimmed by 4 bases and 7 bases, with 13 bases remaining between them. From germline, CDR1 is SGHTA and CDR2 FQGNSA. The CDR3 contains 13 residues. The CDR3 region is CASSSGGGTGYTF. The CDR3 region has the DNA TGTGCCAGCAGCTCGGGTGGGGGAACTGGCTACACCTTC.

This clone was observed a handful of times. The chain recombines TRBV7-8 with TRBJ2-7, with 7 bases that match TRBD2. The germline CDR1 and CDR2 sequences are SGHVS and FQNEAQ. The CDR3 extends over 15 amino acids. V gave up 3 bases and J gave up 3 bases; unmatched junction bases: 8. The CDR3 protein is CASSFGAGERYEQYF. CDR3 in DNA: TGTGCCAGCAGCTTTGGGGCGGGGGAGCGCTACGAGCAGTACTTC.

The chain recombines TRBV5-1 with TRBJ2-3; D is possibly TRBD2 (5 bases). The CDR3 sequence is 16 residues long. V dropped 0 bases and J dropped 2 bases, with 13 bases sitting between them. Per the germline V gene, CDR1 is SGHRS and CDR2 is YFSETQ. The CDR3 is CASSLGTGVITDTQYF. CDR3 sequence (DNA): TGCGCCAGCAGCTTGGGGACTGGTGTAATCACAGATACGCAGTATTTT.

The chain is built from TRBV6-1 and TRBJ1-2; tentative D call: TRBD1 (5 bases). CDR1 MNHNS and CDR2 SASEGT come from the germline V gene. V dropped 1 base and J dropped 2 bases, with 11 bases sitting between them. The CDR3 length is 15 residues. CDR3 bases: TGTGCCAGCAGTGAAGGGGCAGGGCCAAACTATGGCTACACCTTC. This translates into CASSEGAGPNYGYTF.

This chain joins TRBV12-5 and TRBJ1-1; 7 bases fit TRBD1. CDR1 and CDR2 (germline): LGHNT, FRNRAP. CDR3 length: 13 amino acids. V lost 4 bases and J lost 5; bases outside the gene matches: 4. This CDR3 reads CASGSGGGTEAFF. The CDR3 bases are TGTGCTAGTGGTTCAGGGGGAGGAACTGAAGCTTTCTTT.

The chain uses TRBV18 and TRBJ1-6; D might be TRBD1 (5 bases). From germline, CDR1 is KGHSH and CDR2 LQKENI. The CDR3 consists of 14 residues. V was trimmed by 2 bases and J by 6 bases, leaving 8 bases between them. The CDR3: CASSPETANSPLHF. The DNA for the CDR3 is TGTGCCAGCTCACCAGAGACAGCTAATTCACCCCTCCACTTT.

The chain recombines TRBV30 with TRBJ2-7; D perhaps matches TRBD2 (6 bases). V lost 0 bases, J lost 0 bases, and 9 bases lay in between. The CDR3 runs 14 residues. Per the germline V gene, CDR1 is GTSNPN and CDR2 is SVGIG (reference sequence). CDR3 bases: TGTGCCTGGAGTGTAGGAGGGGCCTCCTACGAGCAGTACTTC. It specifies CAWSVGGASYEQYF. The full variable domain, with the rest looked up from reference TRBV30 and TRBJ2-7, is SQTIHQWPATLVQPVGSPLSLECTVEGTSNPNLYWYRQAAGRGLQLLFYSVGIGQISSEVPQNLSASRPQDRQFILSSKKLLLSDSGFYLCAWSVGGASYEQYFGPGTRLTVT.

This sequence joins TRBV28 and TRBJ1-5; 9 bases line up with TRBD1. CDR1 MDHEN and CDR2 SYDVKM come from the germline V gene. Trimming removed 4 bases from V and 3 bases from J; junction bases left unmatched: 10. The CDR3 totals 17 residues. The CDR3 loop reads CASSWGDRASLNQPQHF. CDR3 nucleotide sequence: TGTGCCAGCAGTTGGGGGGACAGGGCGTCTCTCAATCAGCCCCAGCATTTT.

The CDR3 DNA sequence: TGTGCCACCAGTCCCCAGGGTAAGGGTGAGCAGTTCTTC. This codes for CATSPQGKGEQFF. The V gene is TRBV24-1, the J gene TRBJ2-1; D perhaps matches TRBD1 (5 bases). Trimming took 6 bases from V and 9 from J, leaving 14 bases between them. The CDR3 totals 13 residues. Germline V CDR1 and CDR2: KGHDR, SFDVKD.

This chain joins TRBV7-9 and TRBJ2-2; no clear D. Per the germline V gene, CDR1 is SEHNR and CDR2 is FQNEAQ (reference sequence). This CDR3 spans 14 amino acids. V was trimmed by 4 bases and J by 4 bases, leaving 10 bases between them. The CDR3 DNA is TGTGCCAGCAGCTCTCCCTGGCGCACCGGGGAGCTGTTTTTT. It yields the protein CASSSPWRTGELFF.

This chain joins TRBV30 and TRBJ1-1; D is ambiguous. With 1 base removed from V and 11 bases from J, the gap between germline ends came to 11 bases. The CDR3 length is 11 residues. In germline, CDR1 is GTSNPN, CDR2 SVGIG (reference sequence). CDR3 nucleotide sequence: TGTGCCTGGAGTGAGTACGGGTCGGCTTTCTTT. This sequence encodes CAWSEYGSAFF.

The chain uses TRBV9 and TRBJ2-2; 10 bases are a match to TRBD1. Germline CDR1 and CDR2: SGDLS and YYNGEE. This CDR3 contains 17 residues. V gave up 1 base and J gave up 7 bases; unmatched junction bases: 10. The CDR3 is CASSVNWGQGQGGELFF. In DNA form, the CDR3 reads TGTGCCAGCAGCGTAAATTGGGGACAGGGGCAAGGCGGGGAGCTGTTTTTT.

The rearrangement uses TRBV5-4 and TRBJ2-3; TRBD2 matches 10 bases. With 2 bases clipped from V and 2 bases from J, the junction kept 2 bases outside the gene matches. This CDR3 spans 15 amino acids. Germline V gene lookup returns CDR1 SGHNT and CDR2 YYREEE (reference sequence). The CDR3 loop is CASSFLAGDTDTQYF. CDR3 DNA: TGTGCCAGCAGCTTTCTAGCGGGGGACACAGATACGCAGTATTTT. Filled out from reference TRBV5-4 and TRBJ2-3, the complete variable domain reads ETGVTQSPTHLIKTRGQQVTLRCSSQSGHNTVSWYQQALGQGPQFIFQYYREEENGRGNFPPRFSGLQFPNYSSELNVNALELDDSALYLCASSFLAGDTDTQYFGPGTRLTVL.

The rearrangement joins TRBV9 to TRBJ2-3; no firm D call. The V and J ends lost 0 bases and 5 bases respectively, with 10 bases between them. Looked up from germline, CDR1 is SGDLS and CDR2 is YYNGEE. This CDR3 spans 14 amino acids. CDR3 sequence reads: CASSVGGGRDTQYF. The CDR3 nucleotides are TGTGCCAGCAGCGTAGGAGGCGGCCGAGATACGCAGTATTTT.

The J gene is TRBJ1-1, the V gene TRBV16, with D tentatively TRBD1 (6 bases). The CDR3 runs 12 residues. Germline V lookup: CDR1 KGHSY, CDR2 FQNENV. The ends were cut back, 5 bases at V and 5 bases at J, with 9 bases in the middle. The CDR3 DNA follows: TGTGCCAGCAGCACCCAGGGGACTGAAGCTTTCTTT. Translation: CASSTQGTEAFF. The full variable domain, completed using reference TRBV16 and TRBJ1-1, is GEEVAQTPKHLVRGEGQKAKLYCAPIKGHSYVFWYQQVLKNEFKFLISFQNENVFDETGMPKERFSAKCLPNSPCSLEIQATKLEDSAVYFCASSTQGTEAFFGQGTRLTVV.

The CDR3, as DNA: TGTGCCAGCAGCCAAGGGCAGGTCCCCACCGTCTATGGCTACACCTTC. As protein: CASSQGQVPTVYGYTF. The genes are TRBV4-2 and TRBJ1-2; D gene unclear. The germline gives CDR1 LGHNA, CDR2 YNFKEQ. CDR3 length: 16 residues. Trimming removed 1 base from V and 4 bases from J, with 16 bases in between.

The chain combines TRBV29-1 with TRBJ2-2; 9 nucleotides match TRBD2. In germline, CDR1 is SQVTM, CDR2 ANQGSEA. The CDR3 is 14 residues long. The V gene end was trimmed by 6 bases and the J gene end by 5 bases; junction bases not matched to a gene: 7. The CDR3 region has the DNA TGCAGCGTCTCCTCTAGCGGGGTTACCGGGGAGCTGTTTTTT. Its translation is CSVSSSGVTGELFF.

The rearrangement uses TRBV27 and TRBJ2-3; D not resolved. V lost 1 base and J lost 1, with 12 bases in between. CDR1 and CDR2 from the germline V gene are MNHEY and SMNVEV (reference sequence). This CDR3 is 16 amino acids long. The CDR3 here is CASSLWTAGGTDTQYF. Written as DNA, the CDR3 is TGTGCCAGCAGTTTATGGACCGCCGGAGGCACAGATACGCAGTATTTT.

This chain connects TRBV19 to TRBJ2-3, with TRBD2 as a possible D gene (5 bases). Between the trimmed V and J ends, which lost 7 bases and 4 bases, there was a span of 12 bases. The CDR3 contains 13 residues. Germline-derived CDR1 and CDR2 are LNHDA and SQIVND (reference sequence). The CDR3 protein is CASTPLDSDTQYF. The CDR3 DNA is TGTGCCAGTACCCCACTAGACTCAGATACGCAGTATTTT.

This chain uses TRBV15 with TRBJ1-2; D remains ambiguous. The CDR3 length is 15 residues. CDR1 is LNHNV, CDR2 YYDKDF, per germline (reference sequence). Trimming removed 1 base at V and 0 bases at J, with 9 bases between. The CDR3 is CATSRGVKANYGYTF. The CDR3 coding sequence is TGTGCCACCAGCAGAGGGGTCAAGGCTAACTATGGCTACACCTTC.